The 4 T cell receptor beta chains below come from one sample, sequenced in a study of beta chain features in type 1 diabetes. Expressed TCRB transcripts were sequenced, since all the RNA that had been isolated was reverse transcribed. The table came from immunoSEQ multiplex PCR; TCRdb's copy has only in-frame clones and leaves some out. This table has approximately 270,000 clones, roughly an eighth appearing once. Study-level findings and limits: Type 1 diabetes patients had moderately but significantly shorter TCRB CDR3s in all four CD4+ subsets.

The antigens of these receptors remain unknown. Material for sequencing was naive CD4+ T cells from blood. Source of these receptors: a man younger than 45 with type 1 diabetes.

V and J are TRBV7-2 and TRBJ2-1; TRBD2 matches at 7 bases. The germline gives CDR1 SGHTA, CDR2 FQGNSA. Unmatched junction bases numbered 7, after V lost 4 bases and J lost 4 bases. The CDR3 consists of 15 residues. The CDR3 region has the DNA TGTGCCAGCAGCTCCTCCGGGACTACTTACAATGAGCAGTTCTTC. The encoded protein is CASSSSGTTYNEQFF. The whole variable domain, remainder taken from reference TRBV7-2 and TRBJ2-1, is GAGVSQSPSNKVTEKGKDVELRCDPISGHTALYWYRQSLGQGLEFLIYFQGNSAPDKSGLPSDRFSAERTGGSVSTLTIQRTQQEDSAVYLCASSSSGTTYNEQFFGPGTRLTVL.

The chain is built from TRBV9 and TRBJ1-1; D remains unclear. V lost 4 bases and J 4 bases, leaving 14 bases between the germline ends. Germline values: CDR1 SGDLS, CDR2 YYNGEE. The CDR3 loop spans 14 amino acids. The CDR3 sequence: CASSPQVQTTEAFF. The CDR3 DNA follows: TGTGCCAGCAGCCCCCAGGTCCAAACCACTGAAGCTTTCTTT. Full variable domain (remainder filled in from reference TRBV9 and TRBJ1-1): DSGVTQTPKHLITATGQRVTLRCSPRSGDLSVYWYQQSLDQGLQFLIQYYNGEERAKGNILERFSAQQFPDLHSELNLSSLELGDSALYFCASSPQVQTTEAFFGQGTRLTVV.

The chain couples TRBV29-1 to TRBJ1-3; D remains ambiguous. Germline CDR1 is SQVTM and CDR2 is ANQGSEA. V lost 4 bases and J 4 bases, leaving 11 bases between the germline ends. The length of the CDR3 is 13 residues. The CDR3 loop is CSVARGHGNTIYF. The CDR3 nucleotides read TGCAGCGTTGCTAGAGGTCACGGAAACACCATATATTTT.

The V and J genes are TRBV5-1 and TRBJ1-4; no reliable D call. V lost 0 bases and J 2 bases, leaving 11 bases between the germline ends. The germline gives CDR1 SGHRS, CDR2 YFSETQ. The CDR3 sequence is 16 residues long. CDR3 nucleotides: TGCGCCAGCAGCTTGGGCGAGGGCGCGACTAATGAAAAACTGTTTTTT. Encoded protein: CASSLGEGATNEKLFF.